A single sample is the source of the 24 T cell receptor beta chains below, sequenced in a study of blood T cell repertoires in COVID-19. Profiled with immunoSEQ multiplex PCR; TCRdb holds only in-frame clones, not every one. The top ten clones hold 2% to 2.5% of a sample with fewer than 450,000 clones, roughly 87% of them seen once. Sequencing input: PBMCs or T cells enriched from blood (not recorded which). Source of these receptors: a woman in her thirties or forties with acute COVID-19.

The CDR3 region is CASSVTTGGYEQYF. For the CDR3, the DNA is TGTGCCAGCAGCGTTACCACCGGTGGCTACGAGCAGTACTTC. V and J are TRBV9 and TRBJ2-7, with D unresolved. V was shortened by 2 bases and J by 3 bases, with 12 bases between the two germline ends. CDR1 and CDR2 from the germline V gene are SGDLS and YYNGEE. The CDR3 is 14 amino acids.

J is TRBJ1-3 and V is TRBV5-1; D gene ambiguous. The CDR3 contains 14 residues. Germline CDR1 is SGHRS and CDR2 is YFSETQ. Trimming pared 4 bases from V and 0 bases from J, leaving 8 bases between. The CDR3 DNA sequence: TGCGCCAGCAGCCCGCGTCTCTCTGGAAACACCATATATTTT. Its protein product is CASSPRLSGNTIYF. The variable domain in full, completed from reference TRBV5-1 and TRBJ1-3, reads KAGVTQTPRYLIKTRGQQVTLSCSPISGHRSVSWYQQTPGQGLQFLFEYFSETQRNKGNFPGRFSGRQFSNSRSEMNVSTLELGDSALYLCASSPRLSGNTIYFGEGSWLTVV.

This chain uses TRBV19 with TRBJ1-6, with D unresolved. Trimming took 8 bases from V and 8 from J, leaving 16 bases between them. This CDR3 spans 14 amino acids. Germline V gene sequence: CDR1 LNHDA, CDR2 SQIVND (reference sequence). The CDR3 loop reads CASAVFFYDSPLHF. The CDR3 DNA reads as TGTGCCAGTGCCGTGTTCTTCTACGATTCACCCCTCCACTTT.

The chain has TRBV3-1 (or the pseudogene TRBV3-2) and TRBJ2-5; tentatively, D is TRBD1 (5 bases). CDR1 and CDR2 (germline): LGHDT, YNNKEL (reference sequence). This CDR3 has 14 amino acids. The V end was cut by 4 bases, the J end by 5 bases, with 14 bases between. The CDR3 loop reads CASSLHGQTETQYF. CDR3 in DNA: TGTGCCAGCAGCCTTCATGGACAAACGGAGACCCAGTACTTC.

V usage is TRBV5-1 and J usage is TRBJ1-3; TRBD1 matches at 10 bases. V shed 3 bases, J shed 1 base, and the junction held 4 bases outside the gene matches. Germline V gene lookup returns CDR1 SGHRS and CDR2 YFSETQ. CDR3 length: 16 residues. The CDR3 DNA reads TGCGCCAGCAGCTGGGGACAGGGGAAGTCTGGAAACACCATATATTTT. It encodes CASSWGQGKSGNTIYF.

This clone showed up just a few times. The chain uses TRBV15 and TRBJ1-4; D is perhaps TRBD1 (6 bases). Germline CDR1 is LNHNV and CDR2 is YYDKDF (reference sequence). The V end was cut by 1 base, the J end by 6 bases, with 12 bases between. The CDR3 runs to 15 residues. This chain's CDR3 is CATSRAGRTDEKLFF. In DNA, the CDR3 is TGTGCCACCAGCAGAGCGGGACGGACAGATGAAAAACTGTTTTTT.

This sequence joins TRBV19 and TRBJ1-2; unclear D gene. Looked up from germline, CDR1 is LNHDA and CDR2 is SQIVND (reference sequence). There are 12 residues in the CDR3. The ends were cut back, 6 bases at V and 5 bases at J, with 10 bases in the middle. CDR3 coding DNA: TGTGCCAGTAGCCCCGTCGGGTATGGCTACACCTTC. Translation: CASSPVGYGYTF.

This sequence joins TRBV20-1 and TRBJ2-3, with TRBD2 matching 8 bases. CDR1 and CDR2 from the germline V gene are DFQATT and SNEGSKA (reference sequence). V gave up 3 bases and J gave up 1 base; unmatched junction bases: 6. CDR3 size: 15 residues. The CDR3 spells CSASRSGGCTDTQYF. In DNA form, the CDR3 reads TGCAGTGCTAGTAGGTCGGGGGGGTGCACAGATACGCAGTATTTT.

The chain has TRBV12-3 or TRBV12-4 and TRBJ2-3; 10 bases match TRBD1. There are 13 residues in the CDR3. V lost 6 bases to trimming and J lost 3 bases; unmatched junction nucleotides: 0. In nucleotides, the CDR3 is TGTGCCAGCAGGGGACAGGGGACAGATACGCAGTATTTT. This codes for CASRGQGTDTQYF.

V usage is TRBV5-5 and J usage is TRBJ1-2, with 8 bases that match TRBD1. The germline CDR1 and CDR2 sequences are SGHKS and YYEKEE (reference sequence). V lost 3 bases and J lost 4; bases outside the gene matches: 8. This CDR3 is built from 15 residues. The CDR3 sequence is CASSWTPGQAYGYTF. CDR3 bases: TGTGCCAGCAGCTGGACACCGGGACAGGCCTATGGCTACACCTTC.

This chain joins TRBV4-2 and TRBJ2-7; 9 bases are a match to TRBD1. Germline assignment: CDR1 LGHNA and CDR2 YNFKEQ. CDR3 length: 14 residues. With V trimmed by 6 bases and J by 3 bases, 6 bases remained unmatched. CDR3 nucleotide sequence: TGTGCCAGCAGAAGGACAGGGGCCGGCTACGAGCAGTACTTC. Its translation is CASRRTGAGYEQYF.

The V call is TRBV18, the J call TRBJ1-5, with D possibly matching TRBD1 (5 bases). Looked up from germline, CDR1 is KGHSH and CDR2 is LQKENI. CDR3 length: 15 amino acids. Trimming removed 2 bases from V and 7 bases from J, with 15 bases in between. The CDR3 DNA reads as TGTGCCAGCTCACCATCGGGGGGTGGATACCAGCCCCAGCATTTT. Its protein product is CASSPSGGGYQPQHF.

The V gene is TRBV29-1, the J gene TRBJ1-1; D not certain. The CDR3 extends over 13 amino acids. Germline-derived CDR1 and CDR2 are SQVTM and ANQGSEA. The ends were cut back, 4 bases at V and 5 bases at J, with 14 bases in the middle. The CDR3 sequence: CSVGEAGGTEAFF. The CDR3 DNA follows: TGCAGCGTTGGCGAGGCGGGCGGTACTGAAGCTTTCTTT.

This chain uses TRBV5-1 with TRBJ2-1, with 8 positions matching TRBD2. The germline CDR1 and CDR2 sequences are SGHRS and YFSETQ. This CDR3 region has 17 residues. Trimming at V came to 4 bases and at J to 0 bases, leaving 9 bases not matched to a gene. The CDR3 spells CASSQTSSGVSYNEQFF. The CDR3 coding sequence is TGCGCCAGCAGCCAAACAAGTAGCGGGGTCTCCTACAATGAGCAGTTCTTC.

The V call is TRBV25-1, the J call TRBJ2-7, with TRBD1 matching over 7 bases. The CDR3 is 16 amino acids. V trimming: 1 base; J trimming: 0 bases; junction bases outside the gene matches: 6. Germline V gene sequence: CDR1 MGHDK, CDR2 SYGVNS. CDR3 region: CASSEFGGQVSYEQYF. As DNA, the CDR3 is TGTGCCAGCAGTGAATTTGGCGGACAGGTCTCCTACGAGCAGTACTTC.

The rearrangement links TRBV2 to TRBJ2-4, with 9 bases lining up with TRBD2. V lost 8 bases to trimming and J lost 6 bases; unmatched junction nucleotides: 8. The length of the CDR3 is 14 residues. Germline lookup yields CDR1 SNHLY and CDR2 FYNNEI. CDR3: CASRRLRGGNIQYF. CDR3 bases: TGTGCCAGCCGCCGGTTGCGGGGGGGAAACATTCAGTACTTC.

V gene TRBV5-4 combines with J gene TRBJ1-2; 12 bases are shared with TRBD1. The CDR3 has 16 residues. V dropped 3 bases and J dropped 4; count of bases not matched to a gene: 7. CDR1 and CDR2 (germline): SGHNT, YYREEE (reference sequence). CDR3 loop: CASSSGTGGSLYGYTF. Here the CDR3 DNA reads TGTGCCAGCAGCTCGGGGACAGGGGGCTCCCTCTATGGCTACACCTTC.

This chain joins TRBV12-5 and TRBJ1-6; D perhaps matches TRBD1 (5 bases). The CDR3 contains 16 residues. The germline CDR1 and CDR2 sequences are LGHNT and FRNRAP. Trimming left V 0 bases short and J 8 bases short, with 14 bases between. CDR3 in DNA: TGTGCTAGTGGTTTGGTACTAAGGGGACTTGATTCACCCCTCCACTTT. Encoded protein: CASGLVLRGLDSPLHF.

This clone appeared a single time. This chain connects TRBV10-2 to TRBJ2-7, with 13 bases fitting TRBD2. The CDR3 is made up of 12 amino acids. Germline values: CDR1 WSHSY, CDR2 SAAADI. This chain's CDR3 is CASSDGTSGVQV. CDR3 DNA sequence: TGCGCCAGCAGTGATGGGACTAGCGGGGTACAGGTC.

This chain connects TRBV18 to TRBJ2-7, with 10 positions matching TRBD2. The CDR3 is made up of 16 amino acids. V lost 1 base, J lost 2 bases, and 5 bases stayed unmatched. Germline CDR1 is KGHSH and CDR2 is LQKENI. The CDR3 spells CASSPHSGGSTYEQYF. The CDR3 DNA follows: TGTGCCAGCTCACCACATAGCGGGGGGTCAACCTACGAGCAGTACTTC.

The chain couples TRBV11-2 to TRBJ2-3; 8 bases are a match to TRBD1. The junction had 6 bases not matched to a gene; V was cut back by 1 base and J by 0 bases. The CDR3 is 17 amino acids. Looked up from germline, CDR1 is SGHAT and CDR2 is FQNNGV. In DNA form, the CDR3 reads TGTGCCAGCAGCTTAGTTGGGGGACAGGCTAGCACAGATACGCAGTATTTT. Encoded protein: CASSLVGGQASTDTQYF.

The CDR3 protein is CASSLVGWGQGAGTEAFF. In DNA form, the CDR3 reads TGTGCCAGCAGCTTAGTGGGATGGGGACAGGGGGCGGGAACTGAAGCTTTCTTT. This chain joins TRBV7-6 and TRBJ1-1; TRBD1 aligns across 12 bases. The CDR3 is made up of 18 amino acids. J gave up 5 bases and V 1 base, and 11 bases lay outside the gene matches. The germline V gene has CDR1 SGHVS and CDR2 FNYEAQ.

DNA for the CDR3: TGTGCCAGTAGTATAGGTGGCGGGAGCTCCTACAATGAGCAGTTCTTC. This sequence encodes CASSIGGGSSYNEQFF. The chain links TRBV19 to TRBJ2-1; 7 bases line up with TRBD2. Germline CDR1 reads LNHDA; CDR2 reads SQIVND (reference sequence). This CDR3 is 16 amino acids long. Trimming took 1 base from V and 0 from J; bases not matched to a gene: 3.

This clone was recorded once. The chain couples TRBV2 to TRBJ1-6; 7 bases agree with TRBD1. The CDR3 is made up of 14 amino acids. From germline, CDR1 is SNHLY and CDR2 FYNNEI. Trimming removed 7 bases from V and 5 bases from J; junction bases left unmatched: 5. The CDR3 DNA is TGTGCCAGCAACCACGGGACAGATAATTCACCCCTCCACTTT. Translated: CASNHGTDNSPLHF.